These 24 T cell receptor beta chains were sequenced from one sample in a study of blood T cell repertoires in COVID-19. Clones were sequenced by immunoSEQ multiplex PCR, and TCRdb holds only the in-frame ones, with some missing. The repertoire includes 70,000 to 100,000 clones, nearly 90% of them detected once, and around 4.1% sits in the top ten. Material: peripheral blood. The receptors derive from a woman at least 80 years old with active or convalescent COVID-19.

CDR3 loop: CSVGGGPYEQYF. DNA of the CDR3: TGCAGCGTTGGGGGGGGTCCCTACGAGCAGTACTTC. J is TRBJ2-7 and V is TRBV29-1; 7 bases match TRBD2. Trimming cost V 4 bases and J 2 bases; bases outside gene matches: 2. The CDR3 has 12 amino acids. In germline, CDR1 is SQVTM, CDR2 ANQGSEA.

V and J are TRBV7-9 and TRBJ1-2, with TRBD1 identical over 8 bases. The ends lost 4 bases at V and 3 bases at J; junction bases unmatched: 7. Germline V lookup: CDR1 SEHNR, CDR2 FQNEAQ (reference sequence). This CDR3 region has 15 residues. In DNA form, the CDR3 reads TGTGCCAGCAGCTCCGGCACAGGGGGTGACTATGGCTACACCTTC. Amino acid sequence: CASSSGTGGDYGYTF.

The V call is TRBV7-2, the J call TRBJ2-1; 8 nucleotides match TRBD1. The CDR3 contains 16 residues. V was clipped by 2 bases and J by 4 bases; unmatched bases: 7. The germline CDR1 and CDR2 sequences are SGHTA and FQGNSA. CDR3 coding DNA: TGTGCCAGCAGCTTAACAGGGGGTATGGGATACAATGAGCAGTTCTTC. This codes for CASSLTGGMGYNEQFF.

V usage is TRBV2 and J usage is TRBJ1-5, with 9 nucleotides matching TRBD1. CDR1 is SNHLY and CDR2 is FYNNEI in the germline V gene. V lost 5 bases, J lost 6 bases, and 8 bases stayed unmatched. The CDR3 extends over 15 amino acids. CDR3 residues: CASSSRDRDAQPQHF. The CDR3 DNA reads TGTGCCAGCAGTTCCCGGGACAGGGATGCTCAGCCCCAGCATTTT. Full variable domain (remainder filled in from reference TRBV2 and TRBJ1-5): EPEVTQTPSHQVTQMGQEVILRCVPISNHLYFYWYRQILGQKVEFLVSFYNNEISEKSEIFDDQFSVERPDGSNFTLKIRSTKLEDSAMYFCASSSRDRDAQPQHFGDGTRLSIL.

V is TRBV9 and J is TRBJ1-1; no clear D gene. Trimming took 0 bases from V and 8 from J, leaving 14 bases between them. Germline V gene data show CDR1 as SGDLS and CDR2 as YYNGEE. This CDR3 is built from 14 residues. For the CDR3, the DNA is TGTGCCAGCAGCGTAGAGTCGGGGTCCAGAGAAGCTTTCTTT. Its translation is CASSVESGSREAFF.

The CDR3 here is CASSYRESSYNEQFF. CDR3 in DNA: TGTGCCAGCAGCTACAGGGAGAGCTCCTACAATGAGCAGTTCTTC. V is TRBV11-2 and J is TRBJ2-1, with D maybe TRBD1 (6 bases). Trimming took 4 bases from V and 0 from J, leaving 10 bases between them. The CDR3 consists of 15 residues. Germline V lookup: CDR1 SGHAT, CDR2 FQNNGV.

The chain combines TRBV28 with TRBJ2-5; no clear D gene. V was cut by 5 bases and J by 0 bases, with 4 bases left in between. Germline V gene sequence: CDR1 MDHEN, CDR2 SYDVKM. The CDR3 spans 12 residues. The CDR3 loop reads CASSVNQETQYF. The CDR3 DNA follows: TGTGCCAGCAGTGTTAACCAAGAGACCCAGTACTTC.

The J gene is TRBJ1-2, the V gene TRBV7-2, with D possibly being TRBD1 (5 bases). Germline lookup yields CDR1 SGHTA and CDR2 FQGNSA. The V and J ends lost 3 bases and 7 bases respectively, with 12 bases between them. The CDR3 is 13 amino acids. The CDR3 nucleotides are TGTGCCAGCAGCTTTCCGGGGGGTAGTGGCTACACCTTC. It specifies CASSFPGGSGYTF.

J is TRBJ1-2 and V is TRBV19, with TRBD1 identical over 7 bases. Germline trimming cut 4 bases from V and 5 bases from J; bases unmatched to any gene: 13. The CDR3 has 16 amino acids. From germline, CDR1 is LNHDA and CDR2 SQIVND (reference sequence). CDR3 DNA sequence: TGTGCCAGTAGTAACTCAGCCGGGACAGTGATATATGGCTACACCTTC. Translated: CASSNSAGTVIYGYTF.

The V and J genes are TRBV2 and TRBJ2-7, with TRBD1 as a possible D gene (6 bases). V was clipped by 3 bases and J by 6 bases, with 12 bases between them. Germline-derived CDR1 and CDR2 are SNHLY and FYNNEI. The CDR3 consists of 13 residues. CDR3 residues: CASSEGALFEQYF. The DNA of the CDR3 is TGTGCCAGCAGTGAGGGGGCTCTATTCGAGCAGTACTTC.

V is TRBV6-5 and J is TRBJ2-7; TRBD1 matches 8 bases. The CDR3 consists of 15 residues. CDR1 MNHEY and CDR2 SVGAGI come from the germline V gene. V dropped 6 bases and J dropped 3; count of bases not matched to a gene: 10. The CDR3 loop is CASSTPGQGLYEQYF. The CDR3, as DNA: TGTGCCAGCAGCACGCCAGGACAGGGACTCTACGAGCAGTACTTC.

The chain links TRBV29-1 to TRBJ1-2; 10 bases map to TRBD1. The CDR3 runs to 12 residues. Germline V gene lookup returns CDR1 SQVTM and CDR2 ANQGSEA. V lost 6 bases and J lost 6; bases outside the gene matches: 4. The CDR3 loop is CSVWTGGNGYTF. In DNA form, the CDR3 reads TGCAGCGTGTGGACAGGGGGAAATGGCTACACCTTC. Together with reference TRBV29-1 and TRBJ1-2, the CDR3 gives the full variable domain: SAVISQKPSRDICQRGTSLTIQCQVDSQVTMMFWYRQQPGQSLTLIATANQGSEATYESGFVIDKFPISRPNLTFSTLTVSNMSPEDSSIYLCSVWTGGNGYTFGSGTRLTVV.

V and J are TRBV4-1 and TRBJ2-3; no definite D call. V gave up 0 bases and J gave up 3 bases, with 7 bases separating them. Germline CDR1 MGHRA, CDR2 YSYEKL. The CDR3 totals 14 residues. The DNA of the CDR3 is TGCGCCAGCAGCCAAGATATGGCAACAGATACGCAGTATTTT. Translation gives CASSQDMATDTQYF.

J is TRBJ2-7 and V is TRBV5-1; 8 bases map to TRBD1. Per the germline V gene, CDR1 is SGHRS and CDR2 is YFSETQ. This CDR3 region has 13 residues. V gave up 4 bases and J gave up 5 bases; unmatched junction bases: 5. CDR3 protein: CASSQGAFNEQYF. CDR3 nucleotides: TGCGCCAGCAGCCAGGGGGCGTTTAACGAGCAGTACTTC.

This clone was seen once. The chain is built from TRBV9 and TRBJ2-7; 9 bases fit TRBD1. The CDR3 runs to 16 residues. Germline lookup yields CDR1 SGDLS and CDR2 YYNGEE. V shed 0 bases, J shed 0 bases, and the junction held 4 bases outside the gene matches. The CDR3 nucleotides are TGTGCCAGCAGCGTAGCGGGACAGGGTACCTCCTACGAGCAGTACTTC. Its protein is CASSVAGQGTSYEQYF.

The rearrangement uses TRBV18 and TRBJ1-1; D gene unclear. The CDR3 has 16 residues. V lost 3 bases and J 2 bases, leaving 16 bases between the germline ends. Germline V gene data show CDR1 as KGHSH and CDR2 as LQKENI. CDR3: CASSPTSTNLNTEAFF. DNA of the CDR3: TGTGCCAGCTCACCCACCTCCACTAACCTCAACACTGAAGCTTTCTTT.

The gene calls are TRBV5-1 and TRBJ2-7; 13 bases fit TRBD2. Trimming took 3 bases from V and 5 from J; bases not matched to a gene: 5. CDR1 is SGHRS, CDR2 YFSETQ, per germline. This CDR3 spans 15 amino acids. The CDR3 region is CASSWTSGSTHEQYF. Written as DNA, the CDR3 is TGCGCCAGCAGCTGGACTAGCGGGAGTACTCACGAGCAGTACTTC.

The chain employs TRBV19 and TRBJ2-5; 9 bases agree with TRBD2. Losses at the gene ends were 1 base for V and 5 bases for J; bases not matched to a gene: 5. This CDR3 contains 15 residues. Germline lookup yields CDR1 LNHDA and CDR2 SQIVND (reference sequence). The CDR3 DNA reads as TGTGCCAGTAGTATAGTAGGGACTAGCATGGAGACCCAGTACTTC. Its protein is CASSIVGTSMETQYF.

The J gene is TRBJ1-5, the V gene TRBV6-5, with TRBD1 matching 7 bases. Germline CDR1 and CDR2: MNHEY and SVGAGI. This CDR3 comprises 14 residues. Germline trimming cut 7 bases from V and 4 bases from J; bases unmatched to any gene: 7. The CDR3 coding sequence is TGTGCCAGCACCGCCGGACAGGAAAATCAGCCCCAGCATTTT. Encoded protein: CASTAGQENQPQHF.

The chain employs TRBV5-1 and TRBJ1-2, with 8 bases lining up with TRBD1. CDR3 length: 15 amino acids. Germline loops: CDR1 SGHRS, CDR2 YFSETQ. V lost 0 bases and J lost 4; bases outside the gene matches: 5. CDR3 region: CASSLDGQGLYGYTF. CDR3 in DNA: TGCGCCAGCAGCTTGGACGGACAGGGCCTCTATGGCTACACCTTC.

This clone was counted a few times. The V and J genes are TRBV20-1 and TRBJ1-2, with D unresolved. The germline V gene encodes CDR1 DFQATT and CDR2 SNEGSKA (reference sequence). The CDR3 runs to 10 residues. V lost 3 bases and J 9 bases, leaving 8 bases between the germline ends. The CDR3 is CSASSYSYTF. The CDR3 DNA sequence: TGCAGTGCTAGTTCATACAGCTACACCTTC.

The chain recombines TRBV28 with TRBJ2-7; 8 nucleotides line up with TRBD1. Germline CDR1 and CDR2: MDHEN and SYDVKM. V dropped 2 bases and J dropped 4; count of bases not matched to a gene: 4. This CDR3 has 14 residues. The CDR3 region has the DNA TGTGCCAGCAGTTTACCAGGGGGCGATTACGAGCAGTACTTC. This sequence encodes CASSLPGGDYEQYF.

J is TRBJ2-1 and V is TRBV27; D perhaps matches TRBD2 (5 bases). The germline CDR1 and CDR2 sequences are MNHEY and SMNVEV (reference sequence). Trimming took 5 bases from V and 6 from J, leaving 14 bases between them. This CDR3 region has 14 residues. The CDR3 here is CASSPLSRGNEQFF. The CDR3 nucleotides read TGTGCCAGCAGTCCACTCTCTCGGGGCAATGAGCAGTTCTTC.

CDR3 loop: CASTFLNSGRYEQYF. The CDR3 nucleotides are TGTGCCAGCACCTTTCTTAATAGCGGGAGATACGAGCAGTACTTC. The genes are TRBV28 and TRBJ2-7; 9 nucleotides match TRBD2. The length of the CDR3 is 15 residues. Germline CDR1 is MDHEN and CDR2 is SYDVKM. With 7 bases clipped from V and 4 bases from J, the junction kept 11 bases outside the gene matches. The full variable domain, its missing parts supplied by reference TRBV28 and TRBJ2-7, is DVKVTQSSRYLVKRTGEKVFLECVQDMDHENMFWYRQDPGLGLRLIYFSYDVKMKEKGDIPEGYSVSREKKERFSLILESASTNQTSMYLCASTFLNSGRYEQYFGPGTRLTVT.